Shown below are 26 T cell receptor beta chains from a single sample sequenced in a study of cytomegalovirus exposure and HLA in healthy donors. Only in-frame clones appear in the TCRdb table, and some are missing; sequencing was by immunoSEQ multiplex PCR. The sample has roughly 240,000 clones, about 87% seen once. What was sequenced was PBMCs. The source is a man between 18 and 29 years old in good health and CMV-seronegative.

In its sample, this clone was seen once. This chain's CDR3 is CASSLTGGRELFF. CDR3 sequence (DNA): TGTGCCAGCAGTCTAACAGGGGGCCGGGAGCTGTTTTTT. The chain employs TRBV27 and TRBJ2-2; the match to TRBD1 covers 9 bases. The length of the CDR3 is 13 residues. V was pared by 5 bases and J by 9 bases, with 4 bases of the junction left unmatched. The germline CDR1 and CDR2 sequences are MNHEY and SMNVEV (reference sequence).

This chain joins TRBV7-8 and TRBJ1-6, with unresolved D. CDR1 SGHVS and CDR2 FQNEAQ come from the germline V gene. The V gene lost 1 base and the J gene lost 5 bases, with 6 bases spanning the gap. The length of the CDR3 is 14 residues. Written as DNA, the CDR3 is TGTGCCAGCAGCTTAGAATCAGATAATTCACCCCTCCACTTT. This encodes CASSLESDNSPLHF.

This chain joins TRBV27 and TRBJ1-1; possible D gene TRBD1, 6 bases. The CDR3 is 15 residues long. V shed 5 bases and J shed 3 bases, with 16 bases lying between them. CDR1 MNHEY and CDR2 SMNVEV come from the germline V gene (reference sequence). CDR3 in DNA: TGTGCCAGCAGTGCTACAGGGAAGGGCTACACTGAAGCTTTCTTT. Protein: CASSATGKGYTEAFF.

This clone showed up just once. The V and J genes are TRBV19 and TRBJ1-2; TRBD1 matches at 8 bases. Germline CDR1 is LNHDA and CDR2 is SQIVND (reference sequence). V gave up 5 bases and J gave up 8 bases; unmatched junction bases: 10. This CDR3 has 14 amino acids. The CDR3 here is CASSQDRVTGGYTF. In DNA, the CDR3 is TGTGCCAGTAGTCAGGACAGGGTAACGGGAGGCTACACCTTC.

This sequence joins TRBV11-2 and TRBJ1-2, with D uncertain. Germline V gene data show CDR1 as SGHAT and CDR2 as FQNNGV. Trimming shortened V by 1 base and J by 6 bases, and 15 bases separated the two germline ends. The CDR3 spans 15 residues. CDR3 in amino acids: CASSLGQTQWDGYTF. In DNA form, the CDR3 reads TGTGCCAGCAGCTTAGGCCAAACACAGTGGGATGGCTACACCTTC.

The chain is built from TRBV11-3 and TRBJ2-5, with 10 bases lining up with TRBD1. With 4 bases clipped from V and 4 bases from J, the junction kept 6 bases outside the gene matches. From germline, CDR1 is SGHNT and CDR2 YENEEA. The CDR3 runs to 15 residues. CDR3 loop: CASSSGQGLGETQYF. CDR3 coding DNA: TGTGCCAGCAGCTCGGGACAGGGGTTGGGAGAGACCCAGTACTTC.

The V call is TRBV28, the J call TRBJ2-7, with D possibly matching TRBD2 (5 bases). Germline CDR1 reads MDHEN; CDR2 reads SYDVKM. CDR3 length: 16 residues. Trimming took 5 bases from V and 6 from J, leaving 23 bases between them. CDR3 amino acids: CASSALYWTLEAEQYF. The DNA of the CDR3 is TGTGCCAGCAGTGCGTTATATTGGACCCTGGAGGCCGAGCAGTACTTC.

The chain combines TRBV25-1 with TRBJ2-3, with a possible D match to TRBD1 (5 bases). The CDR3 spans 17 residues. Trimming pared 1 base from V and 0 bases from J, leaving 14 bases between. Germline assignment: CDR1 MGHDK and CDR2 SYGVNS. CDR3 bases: TGTGCCAGCAGTGAATTAGGGGCCACCACTAGCACAGATACGCAGTATTTT. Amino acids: CASSELGATTSTDTQYF.

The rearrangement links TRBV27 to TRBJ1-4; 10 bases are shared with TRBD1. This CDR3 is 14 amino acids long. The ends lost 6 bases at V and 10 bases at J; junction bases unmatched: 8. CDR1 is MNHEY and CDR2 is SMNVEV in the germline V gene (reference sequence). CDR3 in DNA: TGTGCCAGCAGGCAAGGGACAGGGGTTGGAAAACTGTTTTTT. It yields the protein CASRQGTGVGKLFF.

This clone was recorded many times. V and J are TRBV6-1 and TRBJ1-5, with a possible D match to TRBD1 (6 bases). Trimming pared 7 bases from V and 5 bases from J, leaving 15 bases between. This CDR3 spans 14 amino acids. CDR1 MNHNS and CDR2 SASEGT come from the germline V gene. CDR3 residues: CASTSLQGYQPQHF. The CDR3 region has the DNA TGTGCCAGCACAAGCCTTCAGGGGTATCAGCCCCAGCATTTT.

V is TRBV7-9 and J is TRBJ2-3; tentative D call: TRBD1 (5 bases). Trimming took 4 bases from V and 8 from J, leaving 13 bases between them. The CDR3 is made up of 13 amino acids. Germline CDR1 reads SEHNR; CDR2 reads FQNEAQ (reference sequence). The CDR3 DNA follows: TGTGCCAGCAGCTCAAACATCCAGGGTACGCAGTATTTT. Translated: CASSSNIQGTQYF.

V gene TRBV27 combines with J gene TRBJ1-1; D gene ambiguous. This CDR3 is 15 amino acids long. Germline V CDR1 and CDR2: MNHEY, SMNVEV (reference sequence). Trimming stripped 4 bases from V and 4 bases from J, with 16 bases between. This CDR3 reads CASSSLLGRGTEAFF. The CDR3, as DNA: TGTGCCAGCAGTTCACTATTGGGGAGAGGCACTGAAGCTTTCTTT.

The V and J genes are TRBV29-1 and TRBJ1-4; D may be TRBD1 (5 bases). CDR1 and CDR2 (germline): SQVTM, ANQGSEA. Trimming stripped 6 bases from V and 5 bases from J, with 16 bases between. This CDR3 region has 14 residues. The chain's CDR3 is CSVRGLGTNEKLFF. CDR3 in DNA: TGCAGCGTGCGGGGTCTCGGGACGAATGAAAAACTGTTTTTT. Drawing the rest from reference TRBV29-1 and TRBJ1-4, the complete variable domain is SAVISQKPSRDICQRGTSLTIQCQVDSQVTMMFWYRQQPGQSLTLIATANQGSEATYESGFVIDKFPISRPNLTFSTLTVSNMSPEDSSIYLCSVRGLGTNEKLFFGSGTQLSVL.

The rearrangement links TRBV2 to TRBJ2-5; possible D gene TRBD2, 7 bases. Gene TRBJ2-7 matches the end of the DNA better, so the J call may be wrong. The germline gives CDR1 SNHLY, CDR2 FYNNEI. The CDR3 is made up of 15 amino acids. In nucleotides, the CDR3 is TGTGCCAGCAGCGGGGGGCCAAGGAGCTCCTACGAGCAGTACTTC. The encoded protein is CASSGGPRSSYEQYF.

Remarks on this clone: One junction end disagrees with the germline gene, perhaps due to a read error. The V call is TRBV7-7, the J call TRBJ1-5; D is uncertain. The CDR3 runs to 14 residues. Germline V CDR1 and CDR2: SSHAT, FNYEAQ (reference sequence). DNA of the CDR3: TGTGCTAGCAGCTTAACCTATAGCAATCAGCCCCAGCATTTT. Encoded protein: CASSLTYSNQPQHF.

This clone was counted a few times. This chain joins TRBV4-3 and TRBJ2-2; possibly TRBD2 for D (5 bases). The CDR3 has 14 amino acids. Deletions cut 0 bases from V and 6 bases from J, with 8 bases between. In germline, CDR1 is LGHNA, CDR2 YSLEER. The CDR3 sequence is CASSQDPRAGELFF. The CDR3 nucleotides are TGCGCCAGCAGCCAAGATCCGAGGGCCGGGGAGCTGTTTTTT.

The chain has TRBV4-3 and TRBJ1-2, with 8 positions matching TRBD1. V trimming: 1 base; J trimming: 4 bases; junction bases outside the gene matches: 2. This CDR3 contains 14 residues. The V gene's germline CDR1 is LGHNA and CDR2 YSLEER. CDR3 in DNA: TGCGCCAGCAGCCAAGCCGGGACAGGCTATGGCTACACCTTC. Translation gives CASSQAGTGYGYTF.

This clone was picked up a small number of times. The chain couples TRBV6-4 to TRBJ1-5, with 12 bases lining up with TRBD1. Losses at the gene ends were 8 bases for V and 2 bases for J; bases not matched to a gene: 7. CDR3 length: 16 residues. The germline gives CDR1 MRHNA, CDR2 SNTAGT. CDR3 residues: CASVPGQGACNQPQHF. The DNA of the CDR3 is TGTGCCAGCGTACCGGGACAGGGGGCTTGCAATCAGCCCCAGCATTTT.

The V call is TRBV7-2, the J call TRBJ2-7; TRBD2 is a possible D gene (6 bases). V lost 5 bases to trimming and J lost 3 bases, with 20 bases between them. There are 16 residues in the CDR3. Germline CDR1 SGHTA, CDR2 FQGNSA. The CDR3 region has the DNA TGTGCCAGCAGCCGAGGGTCCGGGAGCCTACTCTACGAGCAGTACTTC. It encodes CASSRGSGSLLYEQYF.

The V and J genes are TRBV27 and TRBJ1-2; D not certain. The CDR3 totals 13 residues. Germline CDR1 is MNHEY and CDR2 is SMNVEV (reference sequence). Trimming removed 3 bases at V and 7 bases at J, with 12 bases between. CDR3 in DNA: TGTGCCAGCAGTTTCGTCGGGGTGGGTGGCTACACCTTC. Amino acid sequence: CASSFVGVGGYTF.

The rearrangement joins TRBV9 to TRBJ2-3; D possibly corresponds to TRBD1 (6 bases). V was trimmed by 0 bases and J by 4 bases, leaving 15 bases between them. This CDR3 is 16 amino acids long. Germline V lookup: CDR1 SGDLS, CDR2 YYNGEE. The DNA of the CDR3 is TGTGCCAGCAGCGTAGACCGGCAGGGGACCCCAGATACGCAGTATTTT. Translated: CASSVDRQGTPDTQYF.

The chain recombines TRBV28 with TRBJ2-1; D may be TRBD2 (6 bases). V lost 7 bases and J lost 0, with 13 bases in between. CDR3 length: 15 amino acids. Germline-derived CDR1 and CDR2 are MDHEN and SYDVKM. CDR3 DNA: TGTGCCAGCACCGTTGTCGGGAGCTCCTACAATGAGCAGTTCTTC. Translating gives CASTVVGSSYNEQFF.

The CDR3 spells CASSLALKGQGGGYTF. Written as DNA, the CDR3 is TGTGCCAGCAGCTTAGCGCTAAAGGGGCAGGGAGGAGGCTACACCTTC. The V and J genes are TRBV7-2 and TRBJ1-2; perhaps TRBD1 as D (5 bases). The CDR3 length is 16 residues. The V gene lost 0 bases and the J gene lost 8 bases, with 19 bases spanning the gap. Germline loops: CDR1 SGHTA, CDR2 FQGNSA. The full variable domain, completed using reference TRBV7-2 and TRBJ1-2, is GAGVSQSPSNKVTEKGKDVELRCDPISGHTALYWYRQSLGQGLEFLIYFQGNSAPDKSGLPSDRFSAERTGGSVSTLTIQRTQQEDSAVYLCASSLALKGQGGGYTFGSGTRLTVV.

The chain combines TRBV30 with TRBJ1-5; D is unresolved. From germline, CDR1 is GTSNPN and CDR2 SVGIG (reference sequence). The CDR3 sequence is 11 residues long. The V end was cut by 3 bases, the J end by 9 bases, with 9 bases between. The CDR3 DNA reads TGTGCCTGGAGCGCGACGGGGCCCCAGCATTTT. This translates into CAWSATGPQHF.

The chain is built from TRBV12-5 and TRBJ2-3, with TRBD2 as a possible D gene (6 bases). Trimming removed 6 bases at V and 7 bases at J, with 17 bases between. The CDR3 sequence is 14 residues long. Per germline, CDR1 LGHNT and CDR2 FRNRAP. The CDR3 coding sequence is TGTGCTAGTGGCTCCGGGACTGGCATGTATACGCAGTATTTT. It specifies CASGSGTGMYTQYF.

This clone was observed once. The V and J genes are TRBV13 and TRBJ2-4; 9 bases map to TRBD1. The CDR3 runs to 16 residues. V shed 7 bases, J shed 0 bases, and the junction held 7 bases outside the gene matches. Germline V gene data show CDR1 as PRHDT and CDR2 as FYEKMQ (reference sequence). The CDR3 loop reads CASTKTGGKAKNIQYF. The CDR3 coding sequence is TGTGCCAGCACCAAGACAGGGGGTAAAGCCAAAAACATTCAGTACTTC.